Here is one T cell receptor beta chain with its context. This entry comes from a study of identifying expanded T cells in peripheral blood. Repertoires were generated with immunoSEQ multiplex PCR, while TCRdb's copy carries only in-frame clones and drops some. The sample includes 85,000 to 100,000 clones, about 87% of them seen just once. The CDR3 totals 19 residues. Germline CDR1 SGHDN, CDR2 FVKESK. Trimming cost V 6 bases and J 6 bases; bases outside gene matches: 21. Sequences were obtained from blood. The sequence derives from a person aged 18 to 69 in good health. V usage is TRBV14 and J usage is TRBJ1-5, with 9 bases aligning to TRBD1. CDR3 residues: CASRETQPTGQGRTQPQHF. The CDR3 DNA is TGTGCCAGCAGAGAGACCCAACCTACCGGACAGGGGCGGACTCAGCCCCAGCATTTT.